One and the same sample provided the 14 T cell receptor beta chains below, sequenced in a study of blood T cell repertoires in COVID-19. Data came from immunoSEQ multiplex PCR; TCRdb stores just in-frame clones and leaves some out. The table lists about 160,000 clones, over 70% of them singletons, with about 3.4% in the top ten. The sequencing input was PBMCs or T cells enriched from blood (not recorded which). All receptors derive from a woman aged 55 to 70 who had recovered from COVID-19.

The CDR3 is CASVNTQGQRSLNQPQHF. The CDR3, as DNA: TGCGCCAGCGTCAACACCCAGGGACAGCGCTCTCTCAATCAGCCCCAGCATTTT. The chain has TRBV5-1 and TRBJ1-5; 7 bases map to TRBD1. V lost 7 bases to trimming and J lost 3 bases; unmatched junction nucleotides: 19. CDR3 length equals 18 residues. Germline V CDR1 and CDR2: SGHRS, YFSETQ.

The chain employs TRBV5-4 and TRBJ1-2, with TRBD1 matching 9 bases. V gave up 4 bases and J gave up 7 bases; unmatched junction bases: 8. The CDR3 has 14 amino acids. Germline-derived CDR1 and CDR2 are SGHNT and YYREEE (reference sequence). This CDR3 is CASSLMTGGAGYTF. CDR3 sequence (DNA): TGTGCCAGCAGCCTTATGACAGGGGGGGCTGGCTACACCTTC.

The rearrangement links TRBV5-1 to TRBJ1-6; a weak D match, TRBD1 (5 bases). The CDR3 is made up of 15 amino acids. The ends were cut back, 4 bases at V and 5 bases at J, with 13 bases in the middle. Germline V lookup: CDR1 SGHRS, CDR2 YFSETQ. The CDR3 loop reads CASSTVAGDNSPLHF. In DNA, the CDR3 is TGCGCCAGCAGCACCGTCGCGGGGGATAATTCACCCCTCCACTTT.

The chain employs TRBV15 and TRBJ2-5, with D tentatively TRBD1 (5 bases). Per the germline V gene, CDR1 is LNHNV and CDR2 is YYDKDF (reference sequence). The CDR3 sequence is 12 residues long. Trimming took off 0 bases at V and 9 bases at J, with 8 bases between the two ends. The CDR3 DNA is TGTGCCACCAGCAGAGATCCAGGGTCCCAGTACTTC. Protein sequence: CATSRDPGSQYF.

The chain recombines TRBV12-5 with TRBJ1-4; tentatively, D is TRBD1 (5 bases). V gave up 6 bases and J gave up 8 bases, with 22 bases separating them. Per the germline V gene, CDR1 is LGHNT and CDR2 is FRNRAP. This CDR3 is 16 amino acids long. The CDR3 region is CASGLRGWGDEEKLFF. The CDR3 region has the DNA TGTGCTAGTGGATTAAGAGGGTGGGGGGATGAAGAAAAACTGTTTTTT. The full variable domain, its missing parts supplied by reference TRBV12-5 and TRBJ1-4, is DARVTQTPRHKVTEMGQEVTMRCQPILGHNTVFWYRQTMMQGLELLAYFRNRAPLDDSGMPKDRFSAEMPDATLATLKIQPSEPRDSAVYFCASGLRGWGDEEKLFFGSGTQLSVL.

V is TRBV2 and J is TRBJ2-1, with 12 bases aligning to TRBD2. The CDR3 is made up of 14 amino acids. The ends lost 6 bases at V and 8 bases at J; junction bases unmatched: 5. Germline lookup yields CDR1 SNHLY and CDR2 FYNNEI. The CDR3 loop reads CASRPSGGADEQFF. Here the CDR3 DNA reads TGTGCCAGCAGACCTAGCGGGGGGGCCGATGAGCAGTTCTTC.

V and J are TRBV11-2 and TRBJ1-2; D possibly corresponds to TRBD1 (6 bases). This CDR3 spans 14 amino acids. In germline, CDR1 is SGHAT, CDR2 FQNNGV. V gave up 5 bases and J gave up 6 bases, with 16 bases separating them. The CDR3 DNA sequence: TGTGCCAGCAGCCTCTTAGGGGGGGTAGATGGCTACACCTTC. Residues: CASSLLGGVDGYTF.

The rearrangement joins TRBV27 to TRBJ1-5; D not certain. Germline CDR1 and CDR2: MNHEY and SMNVEV (reference sequence). V was pared by 1 base and J by 4 bases, with 8 bases between. The CDR3 sequence is 14 residues long. In DNA, the CDR3 is TGTGCCAGCAGTTTATTTGGCCCTAATCAGCCCCAGCATTTT. Translated, it gives CASSLFGPNQPQHF.

The chain uses TRBV5-5 and TRBJ1-1; a possible D gene is TRBD1 (6 bases). Trimming stripped 0 bases from V and 11 bases from J, with 11 bases between. The CDR3 runs to 12 residues. Germline values: CDR1 SGHKS, CDR2 YYEKEE (reference sequence). This chain's CDR3 is CASSLDLGAAFF. CDR3 coding DNA: TGTGCCAGCAGCTTGGATCTGGGGGCGGCTTTCTTT.

V is TRBV7-8 and J is TRBJ2-1; D is perhaps TRBD2 (7 bases). Trimming stripped 3 bases from V and 5 bases from J, with 17 bases between. This CDR3 is 16 amino acids long. Germline V lookup: CDR1 SGHVS, CDR2 FQNEAQ. CDR3 nucleotide sequence: TGTGCCAGCAGCTTGGCCGGGGGGCGGGGCAACAATGAGCAGTTCTTC. It codes for CASSLAGGRGNNEQFF.

The V call is TRBV21-1, the J call TRBJ2-7; TRBD1, as called in the table, went unchecked against the DNA. TRBV21-1 corresponds to a pseudogene. CDR3 length: 17 residues. The CDR3, as DNA: TGTGCCAGCACTTCCCGAGGGGGTACCCCCAGTTCCTACGAGCAGTACTTC. Translated, it gives CASTSRGGTPSSYEQYF.

This clone was seen more than once but under ten times. The rearrangement uses TRBV7-3 and TRBJ1-5; maybe TRBD1 (5 bases). Looked up from germline, CDR1 is SGHTA and CDR2 is FQGTGA. The germline V and J ends were trimmed by 5 bases and 9 bases, with 14 bases remaining between them. The CDR3 runs 13 residues. The CDR3 protein is CASSPSAQGPQHF. The CDR3 region has the DNA TGTGCCAGCAGCCCAAGCGCGCAGGGGCCCCAGCATTTT.

This chain uses TRBV7-6 with TRBJ1-1, with D maybe TRBD1 (5 bases). The V gene lost 3 bases and the J gene lost 6 bases, with 17 bases spanning the gap. CDR3 size: 15 residues. Germline V gives CDR1 SGHVS, CDR2 FNYEAQ. The CDR3 sequence: CASSFGGWNQAEAFF. DNA of the CDR3: TGTGCCAGCAGCTTCGGGGGGTGGAATCAGGCTGAAGCTTTCTTT.

The chain links TRBV18 to TRBJ1-1, with 7 bases identical to TRBD1. The V gene's germline CDR1 is KGHSH and CDR2 LQKENI. The CDR3 contains 14 residues. The trim removed 4 bases at V and 8 bases at J, leaving 10 bases unmatched. The CDR3 bases are TGTGCCAGCTCACGAGAGACAGGGCTGACGGAAGCTTTCTTT. This sequence encodes CASSRETGLTEAFF.